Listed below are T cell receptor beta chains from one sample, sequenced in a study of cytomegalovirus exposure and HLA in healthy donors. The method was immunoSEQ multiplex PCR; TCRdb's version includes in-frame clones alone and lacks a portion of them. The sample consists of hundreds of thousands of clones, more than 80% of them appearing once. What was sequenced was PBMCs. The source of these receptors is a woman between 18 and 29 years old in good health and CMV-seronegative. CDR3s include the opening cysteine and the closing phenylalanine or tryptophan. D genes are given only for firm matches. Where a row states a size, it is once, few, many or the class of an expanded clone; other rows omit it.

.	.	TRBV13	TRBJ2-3	TGTGCCAGCAGCCCCAGAGGGAGTAGCACAGATACGCAGTATTTT	CASSPRGSSTDTQYF
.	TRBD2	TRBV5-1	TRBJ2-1	TGCGCCAGCAGCTTGGTAGCGGGTGCCTACAATGAGCAGTTCTTC	CASSLVAGAYNEQFF
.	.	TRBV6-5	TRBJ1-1	TGTGCCAGCAGCTACTCGGGGGGGAACACTGAAGCTTTCTTT	CASSYSGGNTEAFF
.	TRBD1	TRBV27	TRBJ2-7	TGTGCCAGCAGTCCGGACAGGGTGTTCGCCGAGCAGTACTTC	CASSPDRVFAEQYF
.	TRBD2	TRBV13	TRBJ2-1	TGTGCCAGCAGCTTAGGACTAGCGGTGGGGGAGAATGAGCAGTTCTTC	CASSLGLAVGENEQFF
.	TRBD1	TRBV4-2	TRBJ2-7	TGTGCCAGCAGCCAAGGCTCGGGACAGGCTTACGAGCAGTACTTC	CASSQGSGQAYEQYF
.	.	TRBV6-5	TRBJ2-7	TGTGCCAGCAGTCATGACAGGCTCTCCTACGAGCAGTACTTC	CASSHDRLSYEQYF
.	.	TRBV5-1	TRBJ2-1	TGCGCCAGCAGCTCTAGCCTCGGGACTCGTGGCTACAATGAGCAGTTCTTC	CASSSSLGTRGYNEQFF
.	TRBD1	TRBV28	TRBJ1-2	TGTGCCAGCACGAGGGACAGGTCAGGAGTCGGCTACACCTTC	CASTRDRSGVGYTF
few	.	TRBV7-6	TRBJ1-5	TGTGCCAGCAGCCCTAGCTACGGTGATCAGCCCCAGCATTTT	CASSPSYGDQPQHF
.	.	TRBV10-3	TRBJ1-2	TGTGCCATCAATCCCGGGACACAGAATGGCTACACCTTC	CAINPGTQNGYTF
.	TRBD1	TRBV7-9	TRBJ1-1	TGTGCCAGCAGCTTACAACAGGGGGCTTTTGGTGAAGCTTTCTTT	CASSLQQGAFGEAFF
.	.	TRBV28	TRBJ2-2	TGTGCCAGCAGTCCCAGGGTACGGACCGGGGAGCTGTTTTTT	CASSPRVRTGELFF
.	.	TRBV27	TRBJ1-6	TGTGCCAGCAGTTTATCGTTGGCTTCCCCCAATTCACCCCTCCACTTT	CASSLSLASPNSPLHF
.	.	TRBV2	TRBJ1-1	TGTGCCAGCAGTGAAGGTCAGAAGAACACTGAAGCTTTCTTT	CASSEGQKNTEAFF
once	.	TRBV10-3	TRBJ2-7	TGTGCCATCAGGTCCTCAACTTACGAGCAGTACTTC	CAIRSSTYEQYF
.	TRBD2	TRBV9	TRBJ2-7	TGTGCCAGCAGCGTAGGCCCTAGCGGGATGGACGAGCAGTACTTC	CASSVGPSGMDEQYF
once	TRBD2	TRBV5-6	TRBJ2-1	TGTGCCAGCAGCCGGGGACTAGCGGGCTACAATGAGCAGTTCTTC	CASSRGLAGYNEQFF
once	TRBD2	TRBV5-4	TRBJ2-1	TGTGCCAGCAGCAGATCAGCGGGAGAGGCGTCGTTTGAGCAGTTCTTC	CASSRSAGEASFEQFF
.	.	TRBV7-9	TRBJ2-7	TGTGCCAGCAGCTCCCATTTGGGCAGACGACAGCCTCTTGTTGGTGAGCAGTACTTC	CASSSHLGRRQPLVGEQYF
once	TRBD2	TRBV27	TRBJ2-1	TGTGCCAGCAGTTTAGGGACTAGCGGAAACTATGAGCAGTTCTTC	CASSLGTSGNYEQFF
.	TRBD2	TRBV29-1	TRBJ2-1	TGCAGCGTTGATACTAGCGGGGCATCTTACAATGAGCAGTTCTTC	CSVDTSGASYNEQFF
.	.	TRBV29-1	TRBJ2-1	TGCAGCGTTGGGGGGCAGGGATTGGGTGAGCAGTTCTTC	CSVGGQGLGEQFF
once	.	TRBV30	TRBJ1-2	TGTGCCTGGCCCCCCGACACCCCGTATTGGGGCTACACCTTC	CAWPPDTPYWGYTF
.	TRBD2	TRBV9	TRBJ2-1	TGTGCCAGCAGCCCTACTAGCGGGCCGTACAATGAGCAGTTCTTC	CASSPTSGPYNEQFF
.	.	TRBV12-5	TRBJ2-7	TGTGCTAGTGGTTCCCCCCCGACAGGATCCTACGAGCAGTACTTC	CASGSPPTGSYEQYF
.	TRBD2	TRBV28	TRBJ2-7	TGTGCCAGCAGTTTTGCTAGCGGGAGTTACGAGCAGTACTTC	CASSFASGSYEQYF
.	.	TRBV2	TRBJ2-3	TGTGCCAGCAGGCCCCGGGTAACATCAGATACGCAGTATTTT	CASRPRVTSDTQYF
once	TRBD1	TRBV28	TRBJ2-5	TGTGCCAGCAGTTCCCCTGGGGCAGGGGGCGCAGAGACCCAGTACTTC	CASSSPGAGGAETQYF
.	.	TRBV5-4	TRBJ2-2	TGTGCCAGCAGCTTCAGGGGAAGTAACGGGGAGCTGTTTTTT	CASSFRGSNGELFF
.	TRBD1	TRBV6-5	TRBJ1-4	TGTGCCAGCAGATCAGGGGGGTTTGAAAAACTGTTTTTT	CASRSGGFEKLFF
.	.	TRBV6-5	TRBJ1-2	TGTGCCAGCAGTAGGGGGGAGGGTGGCTACACCTTC	CASSRGEGGYTF
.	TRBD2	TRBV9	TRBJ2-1	TGTGCCAGCAGCGACCCCCCTCCTAGCGGGAGGGGGTTTGAGCAGTTCTTC	CASSDPPPSGRGFEQFF
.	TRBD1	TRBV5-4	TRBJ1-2	TGTGCCAGCAGCTTGCTGGGACAGGGGGCGCGAGGCTACACCTTC	CASSLLGQGARGYTF
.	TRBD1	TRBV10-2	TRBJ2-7	TGCGCCAGCAGTGGGGGACAGGGGAAGTACGAGCAGTACTTC	CASSGGQGKYEQYF
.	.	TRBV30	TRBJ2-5	TGTGCCTGTAGACAGAGCCAAGAGACCCAGTACTTC	CACRQSQETQYF
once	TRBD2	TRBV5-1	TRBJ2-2	TGCGCCAGCAGCACCGGACTAGCGGGGATCGCGAACACCGGGGAGCTGTTTTTT	CASSTGLAGIANTGELFF
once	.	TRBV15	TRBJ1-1	TGTGCCACCAGCAGATTCACCCGAGGGACTGAAGCTTTCTTT	CATSRFTRGTEAFF
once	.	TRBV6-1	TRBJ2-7	TGTGCCAGCAGTCCAAGCGGTCCCGTAAACGAGCAGTACTTC	CASSPSGPVNEQYF
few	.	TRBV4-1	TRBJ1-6	TGCGCCAGCAGCCAAGTTCAGGGATCACCCCTCCACTTT	CASSQVQGSPLHF
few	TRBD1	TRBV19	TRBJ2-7	TGTGCCACTAAAGACGGACAGGGGCGCTACGAGCAGTACTTC	CATKDGQGRYEQYF